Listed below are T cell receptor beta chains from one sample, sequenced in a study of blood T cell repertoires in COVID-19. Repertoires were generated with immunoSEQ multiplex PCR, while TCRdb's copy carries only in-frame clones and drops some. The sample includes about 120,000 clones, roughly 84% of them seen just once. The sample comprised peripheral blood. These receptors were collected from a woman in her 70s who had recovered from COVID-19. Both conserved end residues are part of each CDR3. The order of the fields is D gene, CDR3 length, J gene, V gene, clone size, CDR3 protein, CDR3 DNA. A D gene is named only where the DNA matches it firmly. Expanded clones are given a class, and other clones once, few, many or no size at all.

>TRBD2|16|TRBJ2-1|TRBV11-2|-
CASSLVEAGGKNEQFF
TGTGCCAGCAGCTTAGTAGAAGCGGGGGGGAAGAATGAGCAGTTCTTC
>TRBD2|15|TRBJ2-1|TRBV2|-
CASTESGRPYNEQFF
TGTGCCAGCACCGAGAGCGGGAGGCCGTACAATGAGCAGTTCTTC
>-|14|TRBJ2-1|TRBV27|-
CASREGVSYNEQFF
TGTGCCAGCAGAGAGGGGGTTTCCTACAATGAGCAGTTCTTC
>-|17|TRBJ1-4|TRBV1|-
CTSSRGSNPGQGKKLFF
TGCACCAGCAGCCGGGGTTCTAATCCAGGACAGGGTAAAAAACTGTTTTTT
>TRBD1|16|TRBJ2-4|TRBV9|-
CASSVGGGATKNIQYF
TGTGCCAGCAGCGTAGGAGGGGGCGCGACCAAAAACATTCAGTACTTC
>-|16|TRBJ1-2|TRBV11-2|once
CASSLGLGRGDYGYTF
TGTGCCAGCAGCTTAGGGCTCGGCAGGGGTGACTATGGCTACACCTTC
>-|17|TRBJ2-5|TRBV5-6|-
CASSLGGGTRSLETQYF
TGTGCCAGCAGCTTGGGGGGAGGTACTCGGAGTCTGGAGACCCAGTACTTC
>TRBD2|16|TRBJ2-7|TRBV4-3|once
CASSQGPGGSSYEQYF
TGCGCCAGCAGCCAGGGCCCCGGGGGGAGCTCCTACGAGCAGTACTTC
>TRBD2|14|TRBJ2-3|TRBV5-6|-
CASLAGPSTDTQYF
TGTGCCAGCCTAGCGGGCCCCAGCACAGATACGCAGTATTTT
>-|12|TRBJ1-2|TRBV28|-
CAIHRAPEGYTF
TGTGCCATCCACAGGGCCCCGGAGGGCTACACCTTC
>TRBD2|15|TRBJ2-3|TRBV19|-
CASSPPGGSTDTQYF
TGTGCCAGTAGTCCCCCGGGAGGTAGCACAGATACGCAGTATTTT
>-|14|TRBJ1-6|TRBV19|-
CASSIPGSNSPLHF
TGTGCCAGTAGTATCCCGGGGTCTAATTCACCCCTCCACTTT
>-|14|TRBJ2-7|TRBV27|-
CASSRRFPTYEQYF
TGTGCCAGCAGCCGGCGGTTCCCCACTTACGAGCAGTACTTC
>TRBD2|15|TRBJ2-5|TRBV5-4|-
CASSLGLAGAGPQYF
TGTGCCAGCAGCTTGGGGCTAGCGGGAGCAGGGCCCCAGTACTTC
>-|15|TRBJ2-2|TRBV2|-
CASRAGTPNTGELFF
TGTGCCAGCAGGGCCGGGACACCAAACACCGGGGAGCTGTTTTTT
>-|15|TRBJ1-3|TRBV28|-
CASSLGGQTGNTIYF
TGTGCCAGCAGTTTAGGGGGACAAACTGGAAACACCATATATTTT
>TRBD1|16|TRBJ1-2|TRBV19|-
CASSAWGNTGAYGYTF
TGTGCCAGTAGTGCCTGGGGGAATACAGGGGCGTATGGCTACACCTTC
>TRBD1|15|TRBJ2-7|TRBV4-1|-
CASSQQQGPPYEQYF
TGCGCCAGCAGCCAACAACAGGGGCCCCCCTACGAGCAGTACTTC